Listed below are T cell receptor beta chains from one sample, sequenced in a study of response to subunit inactivated influenza vaccine. TCRdb re-derived calls from the RT-PCR reads in MiXCR, one entry per CDR3 protein. The sample includes 450,000 to 500,000 distinct CDR3 sequences, approximately 11% of them seen just once. This material consisted of PBMCs from blood, taken 35 to 45 days after vaccination. The receptors shown here come from a man aged 50-60 years who received an inactivated influenza vaccine. CDR3s include the opening cysteine and the closing phenylalanine or tryptophan. D genes are given only for firm matches. Size tells how often a clone was seen (once, few, many) or the class of an expanded clone, and some rows leave it out.

TRBJ2-1,TRBV12-5,NA,NA,CASGLIGANEQFF,TGTGCTAGTGGTTTAATTGGGGCAAATGAGCAGTTCTTC
TRBJ2-3,TRBV19,few,TRBD2,CASSSAGEVADTQYF,TGTGCCAGTAGTAGTGCGGGAGAAGTGGCAGATACGCAGTATTTT
TRBJ1-3,TRBV11-2,few,NA,CASSPTGAPSGNTIYF,TGTGCCAGCAGCCCCACGGGGGCACCCTCTGGAAACACCATATATTTT
TRBJ2-2,TRBV7-2,few,TRBD1,CASSLMGQGTNTGELFF,TGTGCCAGCAGCTTGATGGGACAGGGGACCAACACCGGGGAGCTGTTTTTT
TRBJ1-4,TRBV20-1,few,TRBD1,CSATRDRVEEKLFF,TGCAGTGCTACCCGGGACAGGGTAGAGGAAAAACTGTTTTTT
TRBJ2-7,TRBV28,NA,NA,CASSADRFYEQYF,TGTGCCAGCAGTGCCGACAGGTTCTACGAGCAGTACTTC
TRBJ2-3,TRBV6-2/TRBV6-3,few,NA,CASGWAPDTQYF,TGTGCCTCCGGGTGGGCCCCAGATACGCAGTATTTT
TRBJ2-3,TRBV20-1,many,NA,CSASPYDTQYF,TGCAGTGCTAGCCCTTACGATACGCAGTATTTT
TRBJ1-1,TRBV28,many,NA,CASTLMGRGTEAFF,TGTGCCAGCACCCTGATGGGCAGGGGCACTGAAGCTTTCTTT
TRBJ2-1,TRBV12-3/TRBV12-4,many,TRBD2,CASSSGTSFNEQFF,TGTGCCAGCAGCTCCGGGACTAGCTTCAATGAGCAGTTCTTC
TRBJ2-7,TRBV18,few,NA,CASSPQGSGISYEQYF,TGTGCCAGCTCACCACAAGGTTCAGGTATCTCCTACGAGCAGTACTTC
TRBJ2-5,TRBV6-5,few,TRBD2,CASSYSLAGGQETQYF,TGTGCCAGCAGTTACTCCCTAGCGGGAGGGCAAGAGACCCAGTACTTC
TRBJ2-7,TRBV27,few,TRBD2,CASRDQAGGNYEQYF,TGTGCCAGCAGAGATCAAGCGGGAGGTAACTACGAGCAGTACTTC
TRBJ2-5,TRBV2,NA,NA,CASRVRVGETQYF,TGTGCCAGCCGTGTTAGGGTCGGGGAGACCCAGTACTTC
TRBJ2-7,TRBV7-9,many,NA,CASSLAGGEQYF,TGTGCCAGCAGCTTAGCAGGGGGCGAGCAGTACTTC
TRBJ2-1,TRBV5-1,many,TRBD1,CASSWTGGINEQFF,TGCGCCAGCAGCTGGACAGGGGGGATCAATGAGCAGTTCTTC
TRBJ2-3,TRBV5-6,once,TRBD2,CASSLSKHGLASDTQYF,TGTGCCAGCAGCTTGAGCAAACATGGACTAGCGTCAGATACGCAGTATTTT
TRBJ1-6,TRBV12-3/TRBV12-4,few,NA,CASSTGWGSPLHF,TGTGCCAGCAGTACCGGATGGGGTTCACCCCTCCACTTT
TRBJ2-7,TRBV15,few,NA,CATSREVLGEQYF,TGTGCCACCAGCAGAGAAGTACTTGGCGAGCAGTACTTC
TRBJ2-5,TRBV28,many,TRBD1,CASSPLGTGDQETQYF,TGTGCCAGCAGCCCACTTGGGACAGGGGACCAAGAGACCCAGTACTTC
TRBJ1-2,TRBV6-5,NA,TRBD1,CASSYSGTGGYGYTF,TGTGCCAGCAGTTACTCAGGGACAGGGGGGTATGGCTACACCTTC
TRBJ1-1,TRBV12-3/TRBV12-4,NA,NA,CASRLMTQPPNTEAFF,TGTGCCAGCAGGTTGATGACTCAGCCCCCGAACACTGAAGCTTTCTTT
TRBJ2-1,TRBV6-5,many,NA,CASSYSGAYPYNEQFF,TGTGCCAGCAGTTACTCGGGTGCTTACCCCTACAATGAGCAGTTCTTC
TRBJ2-1,TRBV4-3,NA,TRBD2,CASSQEGLAGAYNEQFF,TGCGCCAGCAGCCAAGAGGGACTAGCGGGGGCTTACAATGAGCAGTTCTTC
TRBJ1-6,TRBV7-6,NA,NA,CASSPSAGRTIYNSPLHF,TGTGCCAGCAGCCCCTCGGCGGGGAGGACCATTTATAATTCACCCCTCCACTTT
TRBJ2-7,TRBV29-1,many,NA,CSVAPGRSYEQYF,TGCAGCGTTGCTCCTGGACGGAGCTACGAGCAGTACTTC
TRBJ2-1,TRBV21-1,many,NA,CASSKAPRSGGLGNEQFF,TGTGCCAGCAGCAAAGCCCCTCGTAGCGGGGGGCTAGGGAATGAGCAGTTCTTC
TRBJ1-4,TRBV10-3,NA,NA,CATGAGNEKLFF,TGTGCCACAGGGGCAGGGAATGAAAAACTGTTTTTT
TRBJ2-5,TRBV5-1,few,NA,CASSLAPEETQYF,TGCGCCAGCAGCTTGGCTCCGGAAGAGACCCAGTACTTC
TRBJ2-7,TRBV20-1,NA,TRBD2,CSASQTAGANYEQYF,TGCAGTGCTAGCCAGACAGCGGGAGCTAACTACGAGCAGTACTTC
TRBJ1-2,TRBV5-5,few,TRBD1,CASSVQGIGGGYTF,TGTGCCAGCAGCGTACAGGGGATCGGTGGCGGCTACACCTTC
TRBJ2-7,TRBV5-1,NA,NA,CASSLAVGGVAYEQYF,TGCGCCAGCAGCTTGGCCGTAGGGGGAGTCGCCTACGAGCAGTACTTC
TRBJ1-1,TRBV6-5,few,TRBD1,CASSFRGLTEAFF,TGTGCCAGCAGTTTCAGGGGGCTGACTGAAGCTTTCTTT
TRBJ2-5,TRBV5-6,many,NA,CASTYRGETQYF,TGTGCCAGTACCTACCGGGGGGAGACCCAGTACTTC
TRBJ2-7,TRBV30,few,TRBD1,CAWSRGQGADEQYF,TGTGCCTGGAGTAGGGGACAGGGGGCCGACGAGCAGTACTTC
TRBJ2-7,TRBV4-1,few,NA,CASSPGAGYSYEQYF,TGCGCCAGCAGCCCCGGGGCGGGGTATTCCTACGAGCAGTACTTC
TRBJ2-2,TRBV7-8,NA,NA,CASSSIGGGRSGELFF,TGTGCCAGCAGCTCAATTGGGGGGGGGCGAAGCGGGGAGCTGTTTTTT
TRBJ1-5,TRBV12-3/TRBV12-4,many,NA,CASSLWENQPQHF,TGTGCCAGCAGTTTATGGGAGAATCAGCCCCAGCATTTT
TRBJ1-2,TRBV5-4,NA,TRBD1,CASSLRDRGAGYTF,TGTGCCAGCAGCTTGCGGGACAGGGGTGCTGGCTACACCTTC
TRBJ2-7,TRBV5-5,NA,NA,CASSLDSGAGYKQYF,TGTGCCAGCAGCTTGGATTCAGGGGCGGGTTACAAGCAGTACTTC
TRBJ2-1,TRBV19,many,NA,CASSPGPRNYNEQFF,TGTGCCAGTAGTCCGGGACCCAGAAATTACAATGAGCAGTTCTTC
TRBJ1-2,TRBV7-2,few,TRBD1,CASSFIGGDNYGYTF,TGTGCCAGCAGCTTTATAGGGGGCGATAACTATGGCTACACCTTC
TRBJ2-5,TRBV27,few,TRBD2,CASSSGVSGKETQYF,TGTGCCAGCAGCTCGGGGGTTAGCGGGAAAGAGACCCAGTACTTC
TRBJ1-6,TRBV30,few,NA,CAWSSMANSPLHF,TGTGCCTGGAGTAGTATGGCTAATTCACCCCTCCACTTT
TRBJ1-6,TRBV2,few,NA,CASSVRGAGGSPLHF,TGTGCCAGCAGTGTGAGGGGGGCCGGGGGTTCACCCCTCCACTTT